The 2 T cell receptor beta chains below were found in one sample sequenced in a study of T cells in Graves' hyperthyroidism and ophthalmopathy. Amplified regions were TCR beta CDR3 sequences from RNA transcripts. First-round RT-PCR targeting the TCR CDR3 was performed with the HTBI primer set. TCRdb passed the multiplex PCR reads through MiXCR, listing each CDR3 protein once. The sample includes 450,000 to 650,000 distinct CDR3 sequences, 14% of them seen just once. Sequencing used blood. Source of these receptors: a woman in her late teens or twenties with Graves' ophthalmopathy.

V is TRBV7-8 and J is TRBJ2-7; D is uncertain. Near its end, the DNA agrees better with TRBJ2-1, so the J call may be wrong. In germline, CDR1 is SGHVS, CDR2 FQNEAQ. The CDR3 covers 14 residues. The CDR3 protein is CASSYSAISYEQFF. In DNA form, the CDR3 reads TGTGCCAGCAGTTACTCTGCAATCTCCTACGAGCAGTTCTTC.

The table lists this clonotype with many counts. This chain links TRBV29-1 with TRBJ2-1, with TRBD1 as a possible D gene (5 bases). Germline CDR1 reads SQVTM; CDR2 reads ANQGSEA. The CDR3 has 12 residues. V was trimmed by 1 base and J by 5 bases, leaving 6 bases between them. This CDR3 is CSVEGRDNEQFF. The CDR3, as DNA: TGCAGCGTTGAAGGCAGGGACAATGAGCAGTTCTTC.